One and the same sample provided the 8 T cell receptor beta chains below, sequenced in a study of CD8+ T cells in alopecia areata. Following extraction, RNA underwent reverse transcription to cDNA, which served as the sequencing template. Repertoires were generated with immunoSEQ multiplex PCR, while TCRdb's copy carries only in-frame clones and drops some. The sample yields approximately 150,000 clones, 87% seen once. Sequenced here: CD8+ T cells sorted from blood, sampled at week 0. The receptor source for this set is a human donor with alopecia areata.

The chain employs TRBV4-1 and TRBJ2-3; the D gene is possibly TRBD2 (5 bases). Germline V CDR1 and CDR2: MGHRA, YSYEKL. The CDR3 runs to 18 residues. Trimming shortened V by 0 bases and J by 0 bases, and 16 bases separated the two germline ends. CDR3 nucleotide sequence: TGCGCCAGCAGCCAAGAATCCGCTAGCACAACTAGCACAGATACGCAGTATTTT. Amino acid sequence: CASSQESASTTSTDTQYF.

A remark on this clone: The sample contains more than one DNA sequence encoding this CDR3. This rearrangement joins TRBV19 to TRBJ1-1; 10 bases fit TRBD1. Germline V gene lookup returns CDR1 LNHDA and CDR2 SQIVND (reference sequence). V shed 4 bases, J shed 2 bases, and the junction held 10 bases outside the gene matches. This CDR3 region has 17 residues. CDR3 coding DNA: TGTGCCAGTAGTACCGTACCGGGACAGGGGTTAAACACTGAAGCTTTCTTT. The encoded protein is CASSTVPGQGLNTEAFF.

The chain employs TRBV27 and TRBJ2-5, with 7 bases that match TRBD1. The CDR3 spans 13 residues. CDR1 is MNHEY, CDR2 SMNVEV, per germline (reference sequence). With 8 bases clipped from V and 4 bases from J, the junction kept 7 bases outside the gene matches. This CDR3 is CASGERGRETQYF. CDR3 DNA sequence: TGTGCCAGCGGAGAGAGGGGGCGAGAGACCCAGTACTTC.

Concerning this clone: Other DNA sequences in this sample translate to the same CDR3. V gene TRBV4-1 combines with J gene TRBJ2-7, with D possibly being TRBD1 or TRBD2 (7 bases each). Germline CDR1 and CDR2: MGHRA and YSYEKL. Trimming left V 2 bases short and J 3 bases short, with 11 bases between. The CDR3 runs to 14 residues. The CDR3 loop reads CASSQQGEGYEQYF. DNA of the CDR3: TGCGCCAGCAGCCAACAGGGGGAGGGCTACGAGCAGTACTTC.

V gene TRBV7-2 combines with J gene TRBJ2-1; 13 nucleotides match TRBD2. CDR3 length: 15 residues. Germline V gene data show CDR1 as SGHTA and CDR2 as FQGNSA. J was trimmed by 4 bases and V by 4 bases; bases with no gene match: 1. The CDR3 sequence: CASSWGLAGYNEQFF. The CDR3 region has the DNA TGTGCCAGCAGCTGGGGACTAGCGGGGTACAATGAGCAGTTCTTC.

J is TRBJ2-2 and V is TRBV25-1; D gene uncertain. CDR1 and CDR2 from the germline V gene are MGHDK and SYGVNS. V dropped 4 bases and J dropped 9 bases, with 9 bases sitting between them. The length of the CDR3 is 12 residues. The CDR3 coding sequence is TGTGCCAGCAGTGGATCAGACCGGGAGCTGTTTTTT. It is translated as CASSGSDRELFF.

This clone was seen a few times. The chain employs TRBV4-1 and TRBJ2-1; 10 bases match TRBD1. The V gene's germline CDR1 is MGHRA and CDR2 YSYEKL. The J segment lost 2 bases and the V segment lost 3 bases, leaving 4 bases of the junction unmatched. The CDR3 covers 16 residues. For the CDR3, the DNA is TGCGCCAGCAGCCAGGGACAGGGGCCTACCTACAATGAGCAGTTCTTC. Its translation is CASSQGQGPTYNEQFF.

The genes are TRBV5-4 and TRBJ1-2; D is perhaps TRBD1 (6 bases). The CDR3 extends over 14 amino acids. Trimming pared 3 bases from V and 0 bases from J, leaving 9 bases between. The germline V gene has CDR1 SGHNT and CDR2 YYREEE (reference sequence). The CDR3 loop is CASSSRTANYGYTF. CDR3 sequence (DNA): TGTGCCAGCAGCTCGAGGACAGCTAACTATGGCTACACCTTC.